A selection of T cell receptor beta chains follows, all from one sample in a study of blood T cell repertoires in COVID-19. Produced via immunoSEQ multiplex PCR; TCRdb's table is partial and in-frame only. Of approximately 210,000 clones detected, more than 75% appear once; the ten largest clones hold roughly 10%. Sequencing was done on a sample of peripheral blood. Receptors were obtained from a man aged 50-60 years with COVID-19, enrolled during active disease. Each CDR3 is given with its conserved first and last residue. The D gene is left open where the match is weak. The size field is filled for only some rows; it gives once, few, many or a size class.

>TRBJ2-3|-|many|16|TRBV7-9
TGTGCCAGCAGCTTAAATTTGCAGGGGCCAGGAGATACGCAGTATTTT
CASSLNLQGPGDTQYF
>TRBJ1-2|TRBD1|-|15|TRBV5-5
TGTGCCAGCAGCTTGGCGGGACAGTCGATCTATGGCTACACCTTC
CASSLAGQSIYGYTF
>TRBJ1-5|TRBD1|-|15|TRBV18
TGTGCCAGCTCACCAGGGACAGGGAGCAATCAGCCCCAGCATTTT
CASSPGTGSNQPQHF
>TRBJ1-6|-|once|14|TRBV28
TGTGCCAGCCAACCCTCTAGGGGTAATTCACCCCTCCACTTT
CASQPSRGNSPLHF
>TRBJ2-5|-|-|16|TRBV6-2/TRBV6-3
TGTGCCAGCAGTATAGGGGACACCATGTACCAAGAGACCCAGTACTTC
CASSIGDTMYQETQYF
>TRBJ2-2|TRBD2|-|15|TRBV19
TGTGCCACTAAAGGGCAGCGGGGGTACACCGGGGAGCTGTTTTTT
CATKGQRGYTGELFF
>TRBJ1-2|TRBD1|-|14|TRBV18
TGTGCCAGCTCACCCCGGGACGGACAGGTTGGCTACACCTTC
CASSPRDGQVGYTF
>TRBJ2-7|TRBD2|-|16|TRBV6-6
TGTGCCAGCAGCCGGACTCTAGCGGGAGACCCCTACGAGCAGTACTTC
CASSRTLAGDPYEQYF
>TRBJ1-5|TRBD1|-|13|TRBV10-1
TGCGCCAGCAAGACAGGGTTCAGGCAACCCCAGCATTTT
CASKTGFRQPQHF
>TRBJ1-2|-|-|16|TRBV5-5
TGTGCCAGCAGCTTGGTTGGAGGGTCGGGCAACTATGGCTACACCTTC
CASSLVGGSGNYGYTF
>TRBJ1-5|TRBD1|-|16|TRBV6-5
TGTGCCAGCAGTTACGGGGCGACAGGGGGTGGTCAGCCCCAGCATTTT
CASSYGATGGGQPQHF
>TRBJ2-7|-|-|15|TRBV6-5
TGTGCCAGCAGTTCGTTTCTAGGCGGCGAGTACGAGCAGTACTTC
CASSSFLGGEYEQYF
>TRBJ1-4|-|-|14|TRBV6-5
TGTGCCAGCAGTTGGGGGGCAACTAATGAAAAACTGTTTTTT
CASSWGATNEKLFF
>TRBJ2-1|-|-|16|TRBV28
TGTGCCAGCAACGAATCGGGTCCCTCGGGCTACAATGAGCAGTTCTTC
CASNESGPSGYNEQFF
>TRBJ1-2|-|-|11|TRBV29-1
TGCAGCGTTGAAACAGGATGGGGCTACACCTTC
CSVETGWGYTF
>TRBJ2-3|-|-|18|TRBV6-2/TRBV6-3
TGTGCCAGCAGTTACTCGGCGGGACGGACCACGAGCACAGATACGCAGTATTTT
CASSYSAGRTTSTDTQYF
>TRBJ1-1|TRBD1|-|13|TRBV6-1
TGTGCCAGCAGTGAGGACAGGGACACTGAAGCTTTCTTT
CASSEDRDTEAFF
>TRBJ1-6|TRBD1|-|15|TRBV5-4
TGTGCCAGCAGCTGGGACAGCTCCTATAATTCACCCCTCCACTTT
CASSWDSSYNSPLHF
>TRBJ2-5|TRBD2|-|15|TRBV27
TGTGCCAGCAGTTTGCTAGCGGGGGGCGGGGAGACCCAGTACTTC
CASSLLAGGGETQYF
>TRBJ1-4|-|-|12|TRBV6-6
TGTGCCAGCAGTTTAAAGGGGGAAAAACTGTTTTTT
CASSLKGEKLFF
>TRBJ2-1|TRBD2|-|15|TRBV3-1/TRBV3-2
TGTGCCAGCAGCCAAGGTCCGGGAGGGGGCAATGAGCAGTTCTTC
CASSQGPGGGNEQFF
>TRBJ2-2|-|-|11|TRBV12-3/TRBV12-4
TGTGCCAGCAGTCTATCCGGGGAGCTGTTTTTT
CASSLSGELFF
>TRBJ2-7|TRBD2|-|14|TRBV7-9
TGTGCCAGCAGCTCCGGGACTAGCTCCTACGAGCAGTACTTC
CASSSGTSSYEQYF
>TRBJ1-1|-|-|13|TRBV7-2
TGTGCCAGCAGCTTAAGAAGGGGGAGTGAAGCTTTCTTT
CASSLRRGSEAFF
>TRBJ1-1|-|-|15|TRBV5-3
TGTGCCAGAAGACTTGCACAGCCCCCTTACACTGAAGCTTTCTTT
CARRLAQPPYTEAFF
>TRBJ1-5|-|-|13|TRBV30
TGTGCCTGGGGACTAGGATCAGGGCAGCCCCAGCATTTT
CAWGLGSGQPQHF
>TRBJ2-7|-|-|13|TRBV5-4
TGTGCCAGCAGCTTGGTGGCCCAGAAGGAGCAGTACTTC
CASSLVAQKEQYF
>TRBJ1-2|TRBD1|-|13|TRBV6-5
TGTGCCAGCAGGAAGACAGGGAACTATGGCTACACCTTC
CASRKTGNYGYTF
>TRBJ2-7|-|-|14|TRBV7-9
TGTGCCAGCAGCTTTAATGCAGGCCCCTACGAGCAGTACTTC
CASSFNAGPYEQYF
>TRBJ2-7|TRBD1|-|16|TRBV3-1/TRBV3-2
TGTGCCAGCAGCCAACAGGGGGAGAGGGGCTCCTACGAGCAGTACTTC
CASSQQGERGSYEQYF
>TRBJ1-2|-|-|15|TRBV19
TGTGCCAGTAGACCTTTTCAGGGTTTATCAGATGGCTACACCTTC
CASRPFQGLSDGYTF
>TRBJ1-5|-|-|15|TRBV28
TGTGCCAGCAGCAATCAGGTCTATAGCAATCAGCCCCAGCATTTT
CASSNQVYSNQPQHF
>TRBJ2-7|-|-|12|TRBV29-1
TGCAGCGTTGTCATCAGGCCTGGGGAGCAGTACTTC
CSVVIRPGEQYF
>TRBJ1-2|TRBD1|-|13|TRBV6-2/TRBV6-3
TGTGCCAGCAGCCATGGGACAGACTATGGCTACACCTTC
CASSHGTDYGYTF
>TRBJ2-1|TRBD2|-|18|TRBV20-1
TGCAGTGCTAGTCCGCTAGCGGGGGCCCTAAGCTCCTACAATGAGCAGTTCTTC
CSASPLAGALSSYNEQFF
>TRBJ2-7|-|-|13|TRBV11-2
TGTGCCAGCAGATACGACAGCTCCTACGAGCAGTACTTC
CASRYDSSYEQYF
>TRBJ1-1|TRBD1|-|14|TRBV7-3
TGTGCCAGCAGTTTGACAGGGGGGAACACTGAAGCTTTCTTT
CASSLTGGNTEAFF
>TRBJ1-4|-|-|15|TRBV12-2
TGTGCAAGTCGCTTAGTACAGGTTATTAATGAAAAACTGTTTTTT
CASRLVQVINEKLFF
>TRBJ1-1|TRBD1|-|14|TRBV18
TGTGCCAGCTCACCAAGGGGGCCGGGGACTGAAGCTTTCTTT
CASSPRGPGTEAFF
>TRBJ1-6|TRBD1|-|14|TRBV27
TGTGCCAGCAGCTTAGAGGGGGCGGAATCACCCCTCCACTTT
CASSLEGAESPLHF
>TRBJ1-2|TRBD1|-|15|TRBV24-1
TGTGCCACCAGTGATTTACCGGGACAGTTGCAGGTCTACACCTTC
CATSDLPGQLQVYTF
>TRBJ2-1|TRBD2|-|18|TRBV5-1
TGCGCCAGCAGCTTGGGTGCGGCGGGCGGGAGGGCCGTGGATGAGCAGTTCTTC
CASSLGAAGGRAVDEQFF
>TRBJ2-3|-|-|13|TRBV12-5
TGTGCTAGTGGTATTGGGACTCCAGATACGCAGTATTTT
CASGIGTPDTQYF
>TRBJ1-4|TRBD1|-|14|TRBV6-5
TGTGCCAGCAGGAAGGGGGCGCAGAATGAAAAACTGTTTTTT
CASRKGAQNEKLFF
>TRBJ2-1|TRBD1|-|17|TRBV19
TGTGCCAGTAGTATAGTGGGACGACAGGGGTCCTACAATGAGCAGTTCTTC
CASSIVGRQGSYNEQFF
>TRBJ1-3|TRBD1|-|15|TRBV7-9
TGTGCCAGCAGCTATGGGACAGGTTATGGAAACACCATATATTTT
CASSYGTGYGNTIYF
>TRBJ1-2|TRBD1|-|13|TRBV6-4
TGTGCCAGCAGCGAGGACAGGGGGCTTGGCTACACCTTC
CASSEDRGLGYTF
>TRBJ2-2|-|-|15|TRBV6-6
TGTGCCAGCAGTTCCCAGGGCGAAGGAACCGGGGAGCTGTTTTTT
CASSSQGEGTGELFF
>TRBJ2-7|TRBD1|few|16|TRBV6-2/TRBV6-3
TGTGCCAGCAGTTATGAGCCCTCCGGGACAGTGAGGGAGCAGTACTTC
CASSYEPSGTVREQYF
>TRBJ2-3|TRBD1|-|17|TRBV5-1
TGCGCCAGCAGCTTGGTGAAGGGGACAGGGAGTACAGATACGCAGTATTTT
CASSLVKGTGSTDTQYF
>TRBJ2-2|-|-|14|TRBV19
TGTGCCAGTGGAGGGGATTCGGGCACCGGGGAGCTGTTTTTT
CASGGDSGTGELFF
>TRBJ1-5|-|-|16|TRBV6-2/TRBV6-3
TGTGCCAGCAGTTCCCGTGCAGCGAATAGCAATCAGCCCCAGCATTTT
CASSSRAANSNQPQHF
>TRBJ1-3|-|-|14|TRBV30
TGTGCCACCCCCGGGAGGGGTTCTGGAAACACCATATATTTT
CATPGRGSGNTIYF
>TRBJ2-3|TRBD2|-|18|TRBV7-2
TGTGCCAGCAGCTTAGCCTCGCTAGCGGGGGGAAGCACAGATACGCAGTATTTT
CASSLASLAGGSTDTQYF
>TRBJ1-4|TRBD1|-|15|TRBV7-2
TGTGCCAGCAGCCGCGCAGGGGGAACTAATGAAAAACTGTTTTTT
CASSRAGGTNEKLFF